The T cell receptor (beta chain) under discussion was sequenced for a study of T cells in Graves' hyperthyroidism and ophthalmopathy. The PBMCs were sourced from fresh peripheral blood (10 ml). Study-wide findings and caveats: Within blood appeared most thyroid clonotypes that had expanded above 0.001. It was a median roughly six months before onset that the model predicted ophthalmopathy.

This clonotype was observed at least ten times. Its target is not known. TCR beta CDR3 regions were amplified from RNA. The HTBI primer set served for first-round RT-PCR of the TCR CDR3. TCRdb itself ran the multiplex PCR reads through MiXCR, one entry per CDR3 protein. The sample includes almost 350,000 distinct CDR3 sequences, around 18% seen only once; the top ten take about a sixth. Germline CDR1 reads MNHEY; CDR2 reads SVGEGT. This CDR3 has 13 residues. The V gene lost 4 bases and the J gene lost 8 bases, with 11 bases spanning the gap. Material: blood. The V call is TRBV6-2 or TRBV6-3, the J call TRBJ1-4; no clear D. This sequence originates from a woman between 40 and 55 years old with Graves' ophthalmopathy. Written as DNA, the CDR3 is TGTGCCAGCAGTTCCACGGTAGGAGAAAAACTGTTTTTT. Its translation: CASSSTVGEKLFF.